In its sample, the clone carrying this TCR beta chain was seen a few times. These data are taken from a study of spatial heterogeneity in lung cancer. MiXCR, run by TCRdb on the 5' RACE reads, gives a single entry per CDR3 protein. The repertoire consists of about 38,000 distinct CDR3 sequences, with approximately 7.5% occurring once and the leading ten covering 28%. Regarding time point: sample taken at primary tumor resection. The authors sequenced whole RNA from tumor, nontumor lung or frozen PBMC without sorting. Trimming stripped 6 bases from V and 0 bases from J, with 10 bases between. The CDR3 sequence is 14 residues long. Germline assignment: CDR1 SNHLY and CDR2 FYNNEI.

Sample: PBMCs, taken at surgery. This sequence joins TRBV2 and TRBJ2-3, with a weak D call TRBD2 (5 bases). The sequence came from a male donor with early-stage non-small cell lung cancer. The CDR3 region has the DNA TGTGCCAGCAGAGCACTAGGAAGCACAGATACGCAGTATTTT. It yields the protein CASRALGSTDTQYF.